Shown below are 13 T cell receptor beta chains from a single sample sequenced in a study of T cell changes during pregnancy in multiple sclerosis. Profiled with immunoSEQ multiplex PCR; TCRdb holds only in-frame clones, not every one. The sample shows approximately 99,000 clones, 90% of them seen only once. The specimen was peripheral blood, collected in the second trimester of pregnancy. The receptors were sampled from a female donor in good health, enrolled as a control in a pregnancy study.

The chain links TRBV9 to TRBJ2-3; D possibly corresponds to TRBD2 (6 bases). V was pared by 4 bases and J by 0 bases, with 12 bases between. Germline V gives CDR1 SGDLS, CDR2 YYNGEE. The CDR3 runs to 15 residues. The CDR3 here is CASSPGGLSTDTQYF. The CDR3 DNA is TGTGCCAGCAGCCCCGGGGGATTGAGCACAGATACGCAGTATTTT.

The rearrangement joins TRBV10-2 to TRBJ2-7; D not resolved. Per the germline V gene, CDR1 is WSHSY and CDR2 is SAAADI. Trimming shortened V by 3 bases and J by 2 bases, and 11 bases separated the two germline ends. This CDR3 has 14 amino acids. Here the CDR3 reads CASSDNRLTYEQYF. The DNA for the CDR3 is TGCGCCAGCAGTGATAACCGACTGACCTACGAGCAGTACTTC.

V gene TRBV19 combines with J gene TRBJ1-4; D gene unclear. This CDR3 spans 12 amino acids. CDR1 and CDR2 from the germline V gene are LNHDA and SQIVND (reference sequence). The ends were cut back, 9 bases at V and 8 bases at J, with 13 bases in the middle. Here the CDR3 reads CASGTYLEKLFF. CDR3 sequence (DNA): TGTGCCAGCGGTACTTATTTAGAAAAACTGTTTTTT. Drawing the rest from reference TRBV19 and TRBJ1-4, the complete variable domain is DGGITQSPKYLFRKEGQNVTLSCEQNLNHDAMYWYRQDPGQGLRLIYYSQIVNDFQKGDIAEGYSVSREKKESFPLTVTSAQKNPTAFYLCASGTYLEKLFFGSGTQLSVL.

This rearrangement joins TRBV2 to TRBJ1-3, with a possible D match to TRBD1 (5 bases). Germline V CDR1 and CDR2: SNHLY, FYNNEI. CDR3 length: 15 residues. Trimming removed 5 bases from V and 0 bases from J, with 11 bases in between. The CDR3: CASSRDLTSGNTIYF. In DNA form, the CDR3 reads TGTGCCAGCAGTAGGGACTTAACCTCTGGAAACACCATATATTTT. Combining the CDR3 with reference TRBV2 and TRBJ1-3 gives the whole variable domain EPEVTQTPSHQVTQMGQEVILRCVPISNHLYFYWYRQILGQKVEFLVSFYNNEISEKSEIFDDQFSVERPDGSNFTLKIRSTKLEDSAMYFCASSRDLTSGNTIYFGEGSWLTVV.

The count of this clone is one. V and J are TRBV2 and TRBJ1-5, with 10 bases matching TRBD1. The CDR3 has 17 amino acids. Germline loops: CDR1 SNHLY, CDR2 FYNNEI. V was clipped by 1 base and J by 4 bases; unmatched bases: 7. The CDR3 loop is CASSEVIGTGVNQPQHF. CDR3 DNA sequence: TGTGCCAGCAGTGAAGTTATCGGGACAGGGGTTAATCAGCCCCAGCATTTT.

This chain links TRBV6-1 with TRBJ1-3; 8 bases agree with TRBD1. CDR3 length: 16 residues. The V and J ends lost 4 bases and 0 bases, in that order; junction bases with no gene match: 5. Germline loops: CDR1 MNHNS, CDR2 SASEGT. This CDR3 reads CASSGRTGSSGNTIYF. CDR3 in DNA: TGTGCCAGCAGTGGTCGGACAGGGAGCTCTGGAAACACCATATATTTT.

The J gene is TRBJ1-3, the V gene TRBV27; D uncertain. The germline gives CDR1 MNHEY, CDR2 SMNVEV (reference sequence). The V end was cut by 0 bases, the J end by 2 bases, with 8 bases between. The CDR3 runs 15 residues. The CDR3 DNA reads TGTGCCAGCAGTTTATCCAGGTTCACTGGAAACACCATATATTTT. This translates into CASSLSRFTGNTIYF.

This sequence joins TRBV2 and TRBJ1-2, with D perhaps TRBD1 (5 bases). V was trimmed by 8 bases and J by 8 bases, leaving 9 bases between them. Germline CDR1 is SNHLY and CDR2 is FYNNEI. This CDR3 has 10 residues. The CDR3 region is CASLGHGYTF. Here the CDR3 DNA reads TGTGCCAGCCTGGGGCACGGCTACACCTTC.

This clone was seen only a few times. The chain links TRBV28 to TRBJ1-1; D is unresolved. V lost 1 base and J 1 base, leaving 7 bases between the germline ends. CDR1 and CDR2 (germline): MDHEN, SYDVKM. The CDR3 length is 14 residues. In nucleotides, the CDR3 is TGTGCCAGCAGTTTATATCGACAGAACACTGAAGCTTTCTTT. Protein sequence: CASSLYRQNTEAFF.

The V and J genes are TRBV28 and TRBJ1-3; the D is unclear. The ends were cut back, 2 bases at V and 2 bases at J, with 7 bases in the middle. Germline V gene sequence: CDR1 MDHEN, CDR2 SYDVKM. The CDR3 consists of 14 residues. CDR3 sequence: CASSLGGAGNTIYF. The CDR3 nucleotides read TGTGCCAGCAGTTTAGGCGGAGCTGGAAACACCATATATTTT.

The rearrangement links TRBV18 to TRBJ2-3; D is uncertain. Trimming removed 2 bases at V and 0 bases at J, with 9 bases between. This CDR3 comprises 15 residues. CDR1 is KGHSH and CDR2 is LQKENI in the germline V gene. CDR3 loop: CASSPGQLSTDTQYF. The DNA of the CDR3 is TGTGCCAGCTCACCAGGGCAGCTCAGCACAGATACGCAGTATTTT.

This chain uses TRBV14 with TRBJ2-7; TRBD2 aligns across 11 bases. The CDR3 has 15 amino acids. In germline, CDR1 is SGHDN, CDR2 FVKESK. V dropped 4 bases and J dropped 3; count of bases not matched to a gene: 5. The CDR3 sequence: CASSRLTSGIYEQYF. In DNA form, the CDR3 reads TGTGCCAGCAGCCGGTTGACTAGCGGGATCTACGAGCAGTACTTC. Using reference TRBV14 and TRBJ2-7 for the parts outside the CDR3, the full variable domain is EAGVTQFPSHSVIEKGQTVTLRCDPISGHDNLYWYRRVMGKEIKFLLHFVKESKQDESGMPNNRFLAERTGGTYSTLKVQPAELEDSGVYFCASSRLTSGIYEQYFGPGTRLTVT.

The V call is TRBV11-3, the J call TRBJ2-5; the match to TRBD2 covers 12 bases. Germline-derived CDR1 and CDR2 are SGHNT and YENEEA. Trimming took 2 bases from V and 2 from J; bases not matched to a gene: 6. The CDR3 spans 17 residues. This CDR3 is CASSLRRTSGIQETQYF. The CDR3 region has the DNA TGTGCCAGCAGCTTACGGCGGACTAGCGGGATTCAAGAGACCCAGTACTTC.